A single sample gave rise to the 26 T cell receptor beta chains below, sequenced in a study of OX40 agonist ivuxolimab in advanced cancers. Only in-frame clones appear in the TCRdb table, and some are missing; sequencing was by immunoSEQ multiplex PCR. Of under 55,000 clones listed, 85% to 95% were seen once; the top ten hold over 20%. Sequenced material: CD4+ or CD8+ T cells sorted from blood, taken in a trial of the OX40 agonist ivuxolimab. These receptors were taken from an adult with an advanced solid tumor such as melanoma, head and neck, liver or kidney cancer.

The J gene is TRBJ2-7, the V gene TRBV5-5; either TRBD1 or TRBD2 may fit D (6 bases each). Germline V gene sequence: CDR1 SGHKS, CDR2 YYEKEE (reference sequence). Trimming removed 1 base at V and 1 base at J, with 12 bases between. This CDR3 is 15 amino acids long. In DNA form, the CDR3 reads TGTGCCAGCAGCTTGAGGGGGGCCCGTTCCTACGAGCAGTACTTC. It translates to CASSLRGARSYEQYF. The entire variable domain, with the rest obtained from reference TRBV5-5 and TRBJ2-7, is as follows: DAGVTQSPTHLIKTRGQQVTLRCSPISGHKSVSWYQQVLGQGPQFIFQYYEKEERGRGNFPDRFSARQFPNYSSELNVNALLLGDSALYLCASSLRGARSYEQYFGPGTRLTVT.

The count of this clone is one. V usage is TRBV6-5 and J usage is TRBJ2-7; 7 bases are a match to TRBD1. CDR1 is MNHEY, CDR2 SVGAGI, per germline. The CDR3 is 13 amino acids. J was trimmed by 0 bases and V by 9 bases; bases with no gene match: 5. CDR3 nucleotides: TGTGCCAGTGTGGGGGACAGCTCCTACGAGCAGTACTTC. Its translation: CASVGDSSYEQYF.

The chain has TRBV4-3 and TRBJ1-1; D ambiguous. Germline lookup yields CDR1 LGHNA and CDR2 YSLEER. Trimming removed 2 bases at V and 1 base at J, with 11 bases between. This CDR3 is 15 amino acids long. The CDR3 sequence: CASSQLLGRNTEAFF. The CDR3 DNA is TGCGCCAGCAGCCAACTACTGGGTAGGAACACTGAAGCTTTCTTT.

This chain links TRBV18 with TRBJ2-7; 12 bases fit TRBD1. Germline lookup yields CDR1 KGHSH and CDR2 LQKENI. V was clipped by 2 bases and J by 7 bases; unmatched bases: 3. The length of the CDR3 is 14 residues. The CDR3 reads CASSPRDRGREQYF. DNA of the CDR3: TGTGCCAGCTCACCAAGGGACAGGGGGCGGGAGCAGTACTTC.

The rearrangement uses TRBV28 and TRBJ1-2, with 8 bases identical to TRBD1. V shed 4 bases and J 4 bases; nucleotides not matched to a gene: 14. The CDR3 runs to 17 residues. Germline loops: CDR1 MDHEN, CDR2 SYDVKM. The DNA of the CDR3 is TGTGCCAGCAGTTCCGGTTACCGGGACAGGCTATTCTATGGCTACACCTTC. Translation: CASSSGYRDRLFYGYTF.

This rearrangement joins TRBV6-5 to TRBJ2-5; 7 nucleotides align to TRBD2. V gave up 2 bases and J gave up 5 bases; unmatched junction bases: 2. The CDR3 is made up of 13 amino acids. Germline V gives CDR1 MNHEY, CDR2 SVGAGI. The CDR3 sequence is CASSYGGGETQYF. In nucleotides, the CDR3 is TGTGCCAGCAGTTACGGGGGAGGGGAGACCCAGTACTTC.

The gene calls are TRBV27 and TRBJ2-1, with D possibly TRBD2 on 6 matching bases. The V gene lost 7 bases and the J gene lost 6 bases, with 25 bases spanning the gap. CDR1 is MNHEY and CDR2 is SMNVEV in the germline V gene (reference sequence). The CDR3 totals 17 residues. The CDR3 sequence: CASTPGRSGSASNEQFF. The DNA of the CDR3 is TGTGCCAGCACCCCAGGGCGAAGCGGGTCAGCGTCCAATGAGCAGTTCTTC.

V is TRBV28 and J is TRBJ2-7; TRBD1 might be the D (5 bases). Looked up from germline, CDR1 is MDHEN and CDR2 is SYDVKM. V lost 1 base to trimming and J lost 6 bases, with 10 bases between them. The CDR3 is made up of 13 amino acids. As DNA, the CDR3 is TGTGCCAGCAGTTTATCGTACAGGAGCGAGCAGTACTTC. This translates into CASSLSYRSEQYF.

The genes are TRBV27 and TRBJ2-6; no definite D call. Looked up from germline, CDR1 is MNHEY and CDR2 is SMNVEV (reference sequence). The CDR3 consists of 14 residues. Trimming left V 5 bases short and J 3 bases short, with 8 bases between. CDR3 amino acids: CASSLVLGANVLTF. CDR3 coding DNA: TGTGCCAGCAGTCTAGTTCTTGGGGCCAACGTCCTGACTTTC.

V and J are TRBV11-2 and TRBJ1-6, with D hard to call. V was pared by 0 bases and J by 10 bases, with 7 bases between. In germline, CDR1 is SGHAT, CDR2 FQNNGV. The length of the CDR3 is 13 residues. The CDR3, as DNA: TGTGCCAGCAGCTTAGATCAGTGGTCACCCCTCCACTTT. It codes for CASSLDQWSPLHF.

The chain couples TRBV13 to TRBJ2-7; D is perhaps TRBD2 (6 bases). From germline, CDR1 is PRHDT and CDR2 FYEKMQ (reference sequence). The CDR3 is made up of 15 amino acids. V lost 3 bases and J 4 bases, leaving 16 bases between the germline ends. The CDR3 bases are TGTGCCAGCAGCTTCAGTCTGCGGGGCGTTTACGAGCAGTACTTC. Its protein product is CASSFSLRGVYEQYF.

The chain links TRBV27 to TRBJ2-3; D call uncertain. Looked up from germline, CDR1 is MNHEY and CDR2 is SMNVEV (reference sequence). Between the trimmed V and J ends, which lost 1 base and 7 bases, there was a span of 9 bases. The CDR3 has 13 residues. The CDR3 sequence: CASSLWPGNTQYF. The CDR3 coding sequence is TGTGCCAGCAGTTTATGGCCAGGCAATACGCAGTATTTT.

The gene calls are TRBV5-5 and TRBJ2-7; possibly TRBD1 for D (5 bases). Trimming removed 5 bases at V and 4 bases at J, with 13 bases between. The CDR3 has 13 residues. Germline V gene data show CDR1 as SGHKS and CDR2 as YYEKEE (reference sequence). The CDR3 DNA sequence: TGTGCCAGCAGTTACCGACAGCTATACGAGCAGTACTTC. This translates into CASSYRQLYEQYF. The whole variable domain, filled in from reference TRBV5-5 and TRBJ2-7, reads DAGVTQSPTHLIKTRGQQVTLRCSPISGHKSVSWYQQVLGQGPQFIFQYYEKEERGRGNFPDRFSARQFPNYSSELNVNALLLGDSALYLCASSYRQLYEQYFGPGTRLTVT.

The chain is built from TRBV9 and TRBJ2-7, with 9 bases identical to TRBD2. There are 15 residues in the CDR3. CDR1 is SGDLS and CDR2 is YYNGEE in the germline V gene. The V and J ends lost 3 bases and 5 bases, in that order; junction bases with no gene match: 9. The CDR3 DNA follows: TGTGCCAGCAGCGCATTAGCGGGAGTCCTGGACGAGCAGTACTTC. Its protein product is CASSALAGVLDEQYF.

The chain employs TRBV4-1 and TRBJ2-1; D is possibly TRBD1 (5 bases). CDR1 and CDR2 from the germline V gene are MGHRA and YSYEKL. The CDR3 consists of 13 residues. Trimming left V 0 bases short and J 8 bases short, with 8 bases between. CDR3 loop: CASSQDDSYEQFF. CDR3 nucleotide sequence: TGCGCCAGCAGCCAAGATGACAGCTATGAGCAGTTCTTC.

The V gene is TRBV15, the J gene TRBJ2-5; D unresolved. V shed 5 bases and J shed 0 bases, with 13 bases lying between them. The CDR3 runs 15 residues. Germline CDR1 LNHNV, CDR2 YYDKDF (reference sequence). CDR3 loop: CATSSGSSYQETQYF. The CDR3 bases are TGTGCCACCAGCTCGGGCAGTTCGTACCAAGAGACCCAGTACTTC.

CDR3 DNA sequence: TGTGCCAGCACCGGACTAGCGGGGGTCTCCTACGAGCAGTACTTC. Encoded protein: CASTGLAGVSYEQYF. The V gene is TRBV21-1, the J gene TRBJ2-7; the table's D call, TRBD2, has no DNA check behind it. TRBV21-1 is a pseudogene. This CDR3 spans 15 amino acids.

The chain recombines TRBV5-6 with TRBJ2-7, with TRBD2 matching 11 bases. The CDR3 length is 15 residues. CDR1 is SGHDT and CDR2 is YYEEEE in the germline V gene. The V and J ends lost 1 base and 6 bases, in that order; junction bases with no gene match: 6. CDR3 DNA sequence: TGTGCCAGCAGCTTGATATCCGGACTAGCGGGCGAGCAGTACTTC. Its translation: CASSLISGLAGEQYF.

The chain couples TRBV5-1 to TRBJ2-1; TRBD1 might be the D (6 bases). Germline CDR1 and CDR2: SGHRS and YFSETQ. V lost 0 bases to trimming and J lost 4 bases, with 11 bases between them. This CDR3 is 15 amino acids long. CDR3 sequence reads: CASSLGLTGYNEQFF. CDR3 DNA: TGCGCCAGCAGCTTGGGATTAACAGGGTACAATGAGCAGTTCTTC.

The chain joins TRBV27 to TRBJ1-3; TRBD1 agrees at 7 bases. CDR3 size: 17 residues. Germline CDR1 MNHEY, CDR2 SMNVEV (reference sequence). V lost 5 bases, J lost 2 bases, and 12 bases stayed unmatched. In DNA, the CDR3 is TGTGCCAGCAGTCCTTCCCAGGGGGAAGGAACTGGAAACACCATATATTTT. The encoded protein is CASSPSQGEGTGNTIYF.

The chain carries TRBV27 and TRBJ2-1; 7 bases align to TRBD1. The CDR3 covers 14 residues. Germline V gives CDR1 MNHEY, CDR2 SMNVEV (reference sequence). With V trimmed by 4 bases and J by 4 bases, 4 bases remained unmatched. The CDR3 DNA follows: TGTGCCAGCAGTTCAGGGGGACATTACAATGAGCAGTTCTTC. Its translation is CASSSGGHYNEQFF.

This clone is a singleton in its sample. V gene TRBV2 combines with J gene TRBJ2-7; D gene unclear. This CDR3 contains 16 residues. The ends were cut back, 4 bases at V and 2 bases at J, with 18 bases in the middle. Germline V CDR1 and CDR2: SNHLY, FYNNEI. CDR3 sequence: CASSVLEEVFPYEQYF. CDR3 sequence (DNA): TGTGCCAGCAGTGTTCTAGAAGAGGTCTTCCCCTACGAGCAGTACTTC. The full variable domain, rest sourced from reference TRBV2 and TRBJ2-7, is EPEVTQTPSHQVTQMGQEVILRCVPISNHLYFYWYRQILGQKVEFLVSFYNNEISEKSEIFDDQFSVERPDGSNFTLKIRSTKLEDSAMYFCASSVLEEVFPYEQYFGPGTRLTVT.

V and J are TRBV4-3 and TRBJ2-6; 8 nucleotides match TRBD1. J lost 3 bases, V lost 4 bases, and 11 bases had no gene match. The CDR3 totals 18 residues. In germline, CDR1 is LGHNA, CDR2 YSLEER. DNA of the CDR3: TGCGCCAGCAGCCCCGACAGGGGAGACAGAGTTGGGGCCAACGTCCTGACTTTC. Translated, it gives CASSPDRGDRVGANVLTF.

The chain links TRBV27 to TRBJ2-7; weak D call: TRBD1 (6 bases). With 3 bases removed from V and 1 base from J, the gap between germline ends came to 16 bases. Germline assignment: CDR1 MNHEY and CDR2 SMNVEV (reference sequence). CDR3 size: 16 residues. The CDR3 DNA sequence: TGTGCCAGCAGTTTCTCGACAGGTACCTTATCCTACGAGCAGTACTTC. It codes for CASSFSTGTLSYEQYF.

J is TRBJ2-7 and V is TRBV28; 7 bases fit TRBD2. CDR1 MDHEN and CDR2 SYDVKM come from the germline V gene. V trimming: 4 bases; J trimming: 9 bases; junction bases outside the gene matches: 6. The CDR3 loop spans 12 amino acids. CDR3: CASSWEGRAQYF. CDR3 sequence (DNA): TGTGCCAGCAGTTGGGAGGGCCGGGCGCAGTACTTC.

The genes are TRBV5-5 and TRBJ2-7; D remains unclear. Trimming took off 2 bases at V and 2 bases at J, with 5 bases between the two ends. Germline V gives CDR1 SGHKS, CDR2 YYEKEE (reference sequence). This CDR3 is 12 amino acids long. The CDR3 sequence: CASSLTAYEQYF. CDR3 DNA: TGTGCCAGCAGCTTAACAGCCTACGAGCAGTACTTC.